Below are 17 T cell receptor beta chains sequenced from a single sample in a study of T cells in tuberculosis. The protocol was immunoSEQ multiplex PCR, while the TCRdb copy is restricted to in-frame clones and leaves out a portion. Here the sample spans about 53,000 clones, over 90% being singletons. Documented time point: new active TB diagnosis, blood taken before or within 7 days of starting treatment. The sequences come from PBMCs, collected at tuberculosis diagnosis. All receptors derive from an adult with tuberculosis.

J is TRBJ2-2 and V is TRBV4-1, with a possible D match to TRBD2 (6 bases). CDR1 and CDR2 (germline): MGHRA, YSYEKL. Trimming shortened V by 0 bases and J by 5 bases, and 22 bases separated the two germline ends. The CDR3 is 19 amino acids. DNA of the CDR3: TGCGCCAGCAGCCAAGATCGTCTGGGGGGAACCCTCCCAACCGGGGAGCTGTTTTTT. Translating it yields CASSQDRLGGTLPTGELFF.

The genes are TRBV20-1 and TRBJ1-2; D unclear. Trimming took 3 bases from V and 5 from J, leaving 7 bases between them. The CDR3 is 11 amino acids. From germline, CDR1 is DFQATT and CDR2 SNEGSKA (reference sequence). Written as DNA, the CDR3 is TGCAGTGCTAGTCACGGGTATGGCTACACCTTC. Amino acids: CSASHGYGYTF.

This rearrangement joins TRBV7-3 to TRBJ1-2; 8 bases fit TRBD1. This CDR3 contains 15 residues. Per the germline V gene, CDR1 is SGHTA and CDR2 is FQGTGA. V was pared by 1 base and J by 6 bases, with 7 bases of the junction left unmatched. In DNA form, the CDR3 reads TGTGCCAGCAGCTTAAGACCAGGGGGCCCAGATGGCTACACCTTC. Amino acid sequence: CASSLRPGGPDGYTF.

The chain carries TRBV7-2 and TRBJ2-2, with D possibly being TRBD2 (6 bases). The CDR3 covers 12 residues. Germline V gene sequence: CDR1 SGHTA, CDR2 FQGNSA. Trimming left V 3 bases short and J 8 bases short, with 7 bases between. CDR3 bases: TGTGCCAGCAGCTTCGGAGGGGGGGAGCTGTTTTTT. It yields the protein CASSFGGGELFF.

The chain carries TRBV23-1 and TRBJ2-1, with 9 bases fitting TRBD1. TRBV23-1 qualifies as an ORF whose function is uncertain. Trimming cost V 5 bases and J 1 base; bases outside gene matches: 3. The CDR3 extends over 15 amino acids. DNA of the CDR3: TGCGCCAGCAGTACCGGGACAGGGTCCTACAATGAGCAGTTCTTC. This encodes CASSTGTGSYNEQFF.

CDR3: CAISPSLQNSGNTIYF. In DNA form, the CDR3 reads TGTGCCATCAGTCCCTCTTTACAAAACTCTGGAAACACCATATATTTT. This chain uses TRBV10-3 with TRBJ1-3, with D hard to call. V was shortened by 5 bases and J by 0 bases, with 14 bases between the two germline ends. CDR1 is ENHRY, CDR2 SYGVKD, per germline. This CDR3 comprises 16 residues.

This clone is a singleton in its sample. The chain employs TRBV7-9 and TRBJ1-1; no clear D. The CDR3 loop spans 13 amino acids. V gave up 0 bases and J gave up 7 bases, with 9 bases separating them. From germline, CDR1 is SEHNR and CDR2 FQNEAQ (reference sequence). The DNA for the CDR3 is TGTGCCAGCAGCTTAGCGAGGAACGGTGAAGCTTTCTTT. It encodes CASSLARNGEAFF.

This sequence joins TRBV4-1 and TRBJ2-3; 14 bases align to TRBD2. Germline V lookup: CDR1 MGHRA, CDR2 YSYEKL. J lost 2 bases, V lost 1 base, and 5 bases had no gene match. This CDR3 has 18 amino acids. The CDR3 loop reads CASSQVGTSGSSTDTQYF. CDR3 DNA: TGCGCCAGCAGCCAAGTGGGGACTAGCGGGAGTTCCACAGATACGCAGTATTTT.

The chain uses TRBV4-1 and TRBJ2-7; D remains unclear. The germline V gene encodes CDR1 MGHRA and CDR2 YSYEKL. CDR3 length: 15 residues. Deletions cut 0 bases from V and 0 bases from J, with 9 bases between. The CDR3 spells CASSQEQFSSYEQYF. The CDR3, as DNA: TGCGCCAGCAGCCAAGAACAGTTTAGCTCCTACGAGCAGTACTTC.

This chain connects TRBV5-1 to TRBJ1-1; 7 nucleotides agree with TRBD1. V shed 0 bases, J shed 3 bases, and the junction held 11 bases outside the gene matches. This CDR3 spans 17 amino acids. Germline-derived CDR1 and CDR2 are SGHRS and YFSETQ. The CDR3 region is CASSLATGWGAYTEAFF. In nucleotides, the CDR3 is TGCGCCAGCAGCTTGGCGACAGGGTGGGGGGCCTACACTGAAGCTTTCTTT.

This rearrangement joins TRBV7-2 to TRBJ2-3; unclear D gene. Germline V gives CDR1 SGHTA, CDR2 FQGNSA. V lost 1 base, J lost 5 bases, and 7 bases lay in between. This CDR3 spans 13 amino acids. This CDR3 reads CASSLDRIDTQYF. In DNA form, the CDR3 reads TGTGCCAGCAGCTTAGATAGAATAGATACGCAGTATTTT.

The chain is built from TRBV2 and TRBJ1-2; tentatively, D is TRBD1 (6 bases). The CDR3 extends over 16 amino acids. V lost 5 bases and J lost 2, with 18 bases in between. Germline CDR1 reads SNHLY; CDR2 reads FYNNEI. CDR3 sequence: CASSPRGSRRNYGYTF. The CDR3 DNA reads as TGTGCCAGCAGTCCCAGGGGATCCCGACGGAACTATGGCTACACCTTC.

The chain links TRBV7-8 to TRBJ1-5; unclear D gene. Trimming pared 4 bases from V and 1 base from J, leaving 20 bases between. Germline CDR1 and CDR2: SGHVS and FQNEAQ. The CDR3 runs 18 residues. The CDR3 DNA is TGTGCCAGCAGCTCTGGAGGGTTTTCGACGTTGAGCAATCAGCCCCAGCATTTT. It specifies CASSSGGFSTLSNQPQHF.

This clone was seen a handful of times. The rearrangement links TRBV30 to TRBJ1-5, with 7 bases identical to TRBD1. CDR3 length: 14 residues. Losses at the gene ends were 5 bases for V and 2 bases for J; bases not matched to a gene: 6. Germline CDR1 GTSNPN, CDR2 SVGIG (reference sequence). CDR3 in DNA: TGTGCCTGGGCAACAGGGGCGGGCAATCAGCCCCAGCATTTT. Translation: CAWATGAGNQPQHF. The entire variable domain, with the rest obtained from reference TRBV30 and TRBJ1-5, is as follows: SQTIHQWPATLVQPVGSPLSLECTVEGTSNPNLYWYRQAAGRGLQLLFYSVGIGQISSEVPQNLSASRPQDRQFILSSKKLLLSDSGFYLCAWATGAGNQPQHFGDGTRLSIL.

The chain couples TRBV7-9 to TRBJ2-3; 7 bases are a match to TRBD1. The germline CDR1 and CDR2 sequences are SEHNR and FQNEAQ (reference sequence). CDR3 length: 14 residues. The V gene end was trimmed by 3 bases and the J gene end by 5 bases; junction bases not matched to a gene: 5. The CDR3 is CASSLGTELDTQYF. The CDR3, as DNA: TGTGCCAGCAGCTTGGGGACAGAATTAGATACGCAGTATTTT.

V gene TRBV4-2 combines with J gene TRBJ2-7; the D is unclear. Trimming removed 0 bases at V and 6 bases at J, with 6 bases between. Per germline, CDR1 LGHNA and CDR2 YNFKEQ. This CDR3 has 12 amino acids. CDR3 bases: TGTGCCAGCAGCCAAGATAAGAGCGAGCAGTACTTC. Amino acid sequence: CASSQDKSEQYF.

The gene calls are TRBV15 and TRBJ2-7, with a weak D call TRBD1 (6 bases). Germline V gives CDR1 LNHNV, CDR2 YYDKDF (reference sequence). This CDR3 has 13 amino acids. The V end was cut by 1 base, the J end by 4 bases, with 8 bases between. CDR3 amino acids: CATSRGTEYEQYF. The CDR3 DNA reads as TGTGCCACCAGCAGAGGGACAGAGTACGAGCAGTACTTC.